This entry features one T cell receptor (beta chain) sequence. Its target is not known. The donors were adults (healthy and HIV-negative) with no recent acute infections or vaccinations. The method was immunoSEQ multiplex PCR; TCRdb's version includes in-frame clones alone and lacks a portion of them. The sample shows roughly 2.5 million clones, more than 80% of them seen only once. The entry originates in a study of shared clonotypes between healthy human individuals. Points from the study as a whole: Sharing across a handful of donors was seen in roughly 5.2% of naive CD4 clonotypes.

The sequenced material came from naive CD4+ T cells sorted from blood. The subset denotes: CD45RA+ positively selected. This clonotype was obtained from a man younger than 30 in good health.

CDR3 loop: CASSFALLRDTQYF. The CDR3 region has the DNA TGTGCCAGCAGTTTTGCCCTTTTGAGAGATACGCAGTATTTT. V and J are TRBV28 and TRBJ2-3; unclear D gene. The CDR3 sequence is 14 residues long. Germline CDR1 is MDHEN and CDR2 is SYDVKM. V shed 3 bases and J shed 5 bases, with 12 bases lying between them.